The next 24 T cell receptor beta chains were all read from a single sample in a study of Tregs in tolerant kidney transplant recipients (dated by TCRdb to 2018 to 2020). Explained via the paper, the time point label denotes: blood sample drawn before combined kidney and bone marrow transplant. Library generation was performed with the immunoSEQ multiplex PCR assay. As stored in TCRdb, this immuneACCESS dataset retains in-frame rearrangements with V and J assigned. A fraction of the clones does not appear; measured against another copy, unresolved V genes explain less than half of the discrepancy, and the remainder lacks a known reason. The sample table records around 75,000 clones; roughly 91% of these occur just once. Approximately 0.4% of the sample rests with the top ten. The sequencing here drew on CD4+ T cells from blood, taken before the transplant. The source of these receptors is a human donor who received a combined kidney and bone marrow transplant.

The V gene is TRBV7-2, the J gene TRBJ2-1, with TRBD2 matching over 9 bases. The CDR3 extends over 17 amino acids. With 0 bases clipped from V and 6 bases from J, the junction kept 9 bases outside the gene matches. Germline V gene sequence: CDR1 SGHTA, CDR2 FQGNSA. Written as DNA, the CDR3 is TGTGCCAGCAGCTTAGCGGATAGGACTAGCGCCAGCAATGAGCAGTTCTTC. Translating gives CASSLADRTSASNEQFF.

V and J are TRBV6-6 and TRBJ2-1, with D possibly TRBD2 on 5 matching bases. The CDR3 extends over 14 amino acids. The V gene's germline CDR1 is MNHNY and CDR2 SVGAGI (reference sequence). V gave up 6 bases and J gave up 5 bases, with 14 bases separating them. DNA of the CDR3: TGTGCCAGCAGCCAAAGCGGACCGCACAATGAGCAGTTCTTC. Translated, it gives CASSQSGPHNEQFF.

The chain is built from TRBV27 and TRBJ1-5; D call uncertain. Trimming shortened V by 2 bases and J by 4 bases, and 9 bases separated the two germline ends. This CDR3 spans 14 amino acids. Germline V gene data show CDR1 as MNHEY and CDR2 as SMNVEV (reference sequence). The CDR3 DNA reads as TGTGCCAGCAGTTTAATGTCCGGGAATCAGCCCCAGCATTTT. Translating gives CASSLMSGNQPQHF.

The chain uses TRBV2 and TRBJ1-2; TRBD1 matches 8 bases. The J segment lost 7 bases and the V segment lost 4 bases, leaving 2 bases of the junction unmatched. Germline assignment: CDR1 SNHLY and CDR2 FYNNEI. The CDR3 runs 12 residues. The CDR3 reads CASSGTGPGYTF. The CDR3 region has the DNA TGTGCCAGCAGTGGGACAGGGCCTGGCTACACCTTC.

The rearrangement uses TRBV19 and TRBJ1-5; D remains unclear. This CDR3 is 12 amino acids long. The germline CDR1 and CDR2 sequences are LNHDA and SQIVND (reference sequence). Trimming stripped 3 bases from V and 7 bases from J, with 7 bases between. CDR3: CASSMEGQPQHF. CDR3 bases: TGTGCCAGTAGTATGGAGGGACAGCCCCAGCATTTT. The full variable domain, completed using reference TRBV19 and TRBJ1-5, is DGGITQSPKYLFRKEGQNVTLSCEQNLNHDAMYWYRQDPGQGLRLIYYSQIVNDFQKGDIAEGYSVSREKKESFPLTVTSAQKNPTAFYLCASSMEGQPQHFGDGTRLSIL.

The chain carries TRBV19 and TRBJ2-2; 8 nucleotides line up with TRBD1. The CDR3 runs to 13 residues. Per germline, CDR1 LNHDA and CDR2 SQIVND (reference sequence). V shed 11 bases and J 6 bases; nucleotides not matched to a gene: 8. Here the CDR3 reads CAGGQGTPGELFF. CDR3 nucleotide sequence: TGTGCCGGTGGACAGGGTACTCCCGGGGAGCTGTTTTTT.

By its share, this clone is medium-sized. The chain links TRBV6-6 to TRBJ1-5; tentatively, D is TRBD1 (6 bases). V lost 5 bases and J lost 5, with 13 bases in between. The CDR3 has 14 residues. CDR1 is MNHNY and CDR2 is SVGAGI in the germline V gene (reference sequence). In DNA, the CDR3 is TGTGCCAGCAGTCCGACCGGACAGCATCAGCCCCAGCATTTT. Residues: CASSPTGQHQPQHF.

The sample holds a few counts of this clone. The V call is TRBV6-6, the J call TRBJ1-5; 8 nucleotides agree with TRBD1. V lost 6 bases and J lost 6; bases outside the gene matches: 7. The germline gives CDR1 MNHNY, CDR2 SVGAGI (reference sequence). The CDR3 length is 14 residues. CDR3 residues: CASRAGQGSQPQHF. CDR3 sequence (DNA): TGTGCCAGCAGAGCCGGACAGGGTAGTCAGCCCCAGCATTTT.

V usage is TRBV11-2 and J usage is TRBJ2-7; 9 nucleotides match TRBD2. The CDR3 runs to 16 residues. Per the germline V gene, CDR1 is SGHAT and CDR2 is FQNNGV. The junction had 9 bases not matched to a gene; V was cut back by 1 base and J by 5 bases. The DNA of the CDR3 is TGTGCCAGCAGCTTAGGGATTATAGCGGGAGACGACGAGCAGTACTTC. Residues: CASSLGIIAGDDEQYF.

This chain uses TRBV29-1 with TRBJ1-1; 8 bases are a match to TRBD1. Trimming cost V 7 bases and J 6 bases; bases outside gene matches: 4. Germline V CDR1 and CDR2: SQVTM, ANQGSEA. This CDR3 contains 11 residues. CDR3 coding DNA: TGCAGCGGCGGACAGGGCGCTGAAGCTTTCTTT. Translated, it gives CSGGQGAEAFF.

The gene calls are TRBV11-2 and TRBJ2-1; 10 positions match TRBD2. Trimming cost V 5 bases and J 2 bases; bases outside gene matches: 6. The length of the CDR3 is 16 residues. Germline CDR1 SGHAT, CDR2 FQNNGV. CDR3 DNA: TGTGCCAGCAGCCTACGGACTAGCGGAACCTACAATGAGCAGTTCTTC. This codes for CASSLRTSGTYNEQFF.

The chain combines TRBV19 with TRBJ2-5, with D perhaps TRBD2 (6 bases). The CDR3 covers 14 residues. CDR1 and CDR2 from the germline V gene are LNHDA and SQIVND (reference sequence). Trimming removed 3 bases at V and 4 bases at J, with 12 bases between. The CDR3 loop reads CASSIRHGGETQYF. DNA for the CDR3: TGTGCCAGTAGTATTCGCCACGGGGGAGAGACCCAGTACTTC.

This clone was counted a single time. This chain connects TRBV4-3 to TRBJ2-5; 12 bases are a match to TRBD2. V was pared by 5 bases and J by 4 bases, with 5 bases of the junction left unmatched. The CDR3 has 15 residues. The germline V gene encodes CDR1 LGHNA and CDR2 YSLEER. DNA of the CDR3: TGCGCCAGCAGCACCTCGACTAGCGGGAGAGAGACCCAGTACTTC. This codes for CASSTSTSGRETQYF.

The gene calls are TRBV4-1 and TRBJ2-3; 8 bases match TRBD2. This CDR3 has 17 amino acids. Trimming at V came to 3 bases and at J to 11 bases, leaving 19 bases not matched to a gene. CDR1 is MGHRA and CDR2 is YSYEKL in the germline V gene. The chain's CDR3 is CASSQRTSPATQIGQYF. The CDR3 DNA reads as TGCGCCAGCAGCCAGCGGACTAGCCCGGCCACTCAGATTGGGCAGTATTTT.

The chain combines TRBV7-2 with TRBJ2-5, with 9 bases that match TRBD2. Germline CDR1 and CDR2: SGHTA and FQGNSA. The CDR3 consists of 16 residues. After removal of 1 base from V and 7 bases from J, the junction contained 10 bases not matched to a gene. CDR3 loop: CASSLVSLAGSGTQYF. Here the CDR3 DNA reads TGTGCCAGCAGCTTAGTCTCGCTAGCGGGGTCGGGGACCCAGTACTTC.

This clone appeared a single time. The V gene is TRBV5-6, the J gene TRBJ1-2; 10 nucleotides match TRBD1. The CDR3 has 14 residues. Trimming took 2 bases from V and 8 from J; bases not matched to a gene: 6. Per the germline V gene, CDR1 is SGHDT and CDR2 is YYEEEE. This CDR3 is CASSFRQGAVGYTF. In nucleotides, the CDR3 is TGTGCCAGCAGCTTCAGACAGGGGGCGGTAGGCTACACCTTC. Using reference TRBV5-6 and TRBJ1-2 for the parts outside the CDR3, the full variable domain is DAGVTQSPTHLIKTRGQQVTLRCSPKSGHDTVSWYQQALGQGPQFIFQYYEEEERQRGNFPDRFSGHQFPNYSSELNVNALLLGDSALYLCASSFRQGAVGYTFGSGTRLTVV.

V is TRBV27 and J is TRBJ2-5; TRBD2 matches at 11 bases. With 2 bases clipped from V and 5 bases from J, the junction kept 7 bases outside the gene matches. This CDR3 is 16 amino acids long. Germline values: CDR1 MNHEY, CDR2 SMNVEV (reference sequence). In DNA form, the CDR3 reads TGTGCCAGCAGTTTAATAGCGGGAGGGAGGGGGGAGACCCAGTACTTC. Its translation: CASSLIAGGRGETQYF.

The chain uses TRBV7-2 and TRBJ2-5; D ambiguous. There are 14 residues in the CDR3. Trimming took 1 base from V and 2 from J, leaving 8 bases between them. Germline V gene sequence: CDR1 SGHTA, CDR2 FQGNSA. CDR3 in amino acids: CASSLEAGQETQYF. Written as DNA, the CDR3 is TGTGCCAGCAGCTTAGAGGCCGGGCAAGAGACCCAGTACTTC.

The CDR3 bases are TGTGCCATCAGGGCTAGCGGGTCCGAGCAGTACTTC. Translated: CAIRASGSEQYF. The rearrangement uses TRBV10-3 and TRBJ2-7; the match to TRBD2 covers 8 bases. Looked up from germline, CDR1 is ENHRY and CDR2 is SYGVKD. Trimming cost V 6 bases and J 6 bases; bases outside gene matches: 4. The CDR3 extends over 12 amino acids.

The J gene is TRBJ2-2, the V gene TRBV18, with 7 bases identical to TRBD1. After removal of 1 base from V and 0 bases from J, the junction contained 5 bases not matched to a gene. The CDR3 covers 17 residues. In germline, CDR1 is KGHSH, CDR2 LQKENI. CDR3 loop: CASSPRETGSNTGELFF. The DNA of the CDR3 is TGTGCCAGCTCACCACGGGAGACAGGGTCGAACACCGGGGAGCTGTTTTTT.

The chain has TRBV27 and TRBJ2-3, with TRBD2 matching 8 bases. Unmatched junction bases numbered 7, after V lost 2 bases and J lost 0 bases. Germline V CDR1 and CDR2: MNHEY, SMNVEV (reference sequence). This CDR3 is 17 amino acids long. The chain's CDR3 is CASSLPPTSASTDTQYF. The CDR3, as DNA: TGTGCCAGCAGTTTACCCCCGACTAGCGCAAGCACAGATACGCAGTATTTT.

This chain joins TRBV7-2 and TRBJ2-2; D is unresolved. Germline V gene sequence: CDR1 SGHTA, CDR2 FQGNSA. V lost 2 bases and J lost 3, with 13 bases in between. The CDR3 sequence is 16 residues long. The DNA for the CDR3 is TGTGCCAGCAGCTTAAGTTCCAGGAAACACACCGGGGAGCTGTTTTTT. It specifies CASSLSSRKHTGELFF.

The V and J genes are TRBV4-1 and TRBJ1-5; D not resolved. Trimming stripped 4 bases from V and 1 base from J, with 14 bases between. CDR1 and CDR2 (germline): MGHRA, YSYEKL. CDR3 length equals 16 residues. CDR3 protein: CASSPIWTGSNQPQHF. The CDR3 region has the DNA TGCGCCAGCAGCCCGATTTGGACGGGGAGCAATCAGCCCCAGCATTTT.

The V call is TRBV6-5, the J call TRBJ2-7; the D gene is possibly TRBD1 (6 bases). V shed 6 bases and J shed 6 bases, with 12 bases lying between them. Per the germline V gene, CDR1 is MNHEY and CDR2 is SVGAGI. The CDR3 contains 12 residues. The CDR3 loop reads CASSQDSLEQYF. The CDR3 DNA sequence: TGTGCCAGCAGCCAGGACAGTCTCGAGCAGTACTTC.